The 30 T cell receptor beta chains presented below share a single source sample, sequenced in a study of cytomegalovirus exposure and HLA in healthy donors. PCR employed 60 Vbeta and 13 Jbeta primers. Profiling relied on immunoSEQ multiplex PCR, and the TCRdb table lists in-frame clones only, not all of them. The data show roughly 90,000 clones, with around 78% seen just once and roughly 4.2% held by the top ten. The sequenced sample was PBMCs. Receptors were obtained from a woman aged 40 to 50 in good health and CMV-seropositive.

The rearrangement joins TRBV5-4 to TRBJ2-2; 11 positions match TRBD2. Germline trimming cut 4 bases from V and 4 bases from J; bases unmatched to any gene: 6. The CDR3 is made up of 16 amino acids. The germline V gene has CDR1 SGHNT and CDR2 YYREEE (reference sequence). In nucleotides, the CDR3 is TGTGCCAGCAGCGCATACGGGACTAGCGGCACCGGGGAGCTGTTTTTT. Its protein product is CASSAYGTSGTGELFF.

This clone is a singleton in its sample. The gene calls are TRBV7-3 and TRBJ2-3; 8 bases align to TRBD2. The CDR3 sequence is 15 residues long. Germline V lookup: CDR1 SGHTA, CDR2 FQGTGA. V lost 5 bases and J lost 2; bases outside the gene matches: 6. The CDR3 nucleotides read TGTGCCAGCAGCCTTGGACTAGCTACCACAGATACGCAGTATTTT. It translates to CASSLGLATTDTQYF. Full variable domain (rest looked up from reference TRBV7-3 and TRBJ2-3): GAGVSQTPSNKVTEKGKYVELRCDPISGHTALYWYRQSLGQGPEFLIYFQGTGAADDSGLPNDRFFAVRPEGSVSTLKIQRTERGDSAVYLCASSLGLATTDTQYFGPGTRLTVL.

The genes are TRBV6-5 and TRBJ1-4; D gene unclear. Trimming left V 5 bases short and J 11 bases short, with 12 bases between. Germline values: CDR1 MNHEY, CDR2 SVGAGI. The CDR3 runs to 12 residues. The CDR3 protein is CASSELAEKLFF. The CDR3 DNA follows: TGTGCCAGCAGTGAATTGGCGGAGAAACTGTTTTTT.

The V call is TRBV6-5, the J call TRBJ2-5, with 8 bases aligning to TRBD2. CDR1 MNHEY and CDR2 SVGAGI come from the germline V gene. The CDR3 sequence is 14 residues long. The V gene end was trimmed by 6 bases and the J gene end by 5 bases; junction bases not matched to a gene: 8. The CDR3 is CASSGRVSRETQYF. CDR3 nucleotides: TGTGCCAGCAGCGGGAGGGTAAGCAGGGAGACCCAGTACTTC.

This chain connects TRBV19 to TRBJ1-1; TRBD1 might be the D (5 bases). The CDR3 length is 15 residues. Germline V gene sequence: CDR1 LNHDA, CDR2 SQIVND (reference sequence). Trimming removed 7 bases from V and 5 bases from J, with 20 bases in between. The CDR3 bases are TGTGCCAGTACAGACATCGGACAATGGACAACTGAAGCTTTCTTT. Its protein is CASTDIGQWTTEAFF.

V usage is TRBV7-9 and J usage is TRBJ2-5; TRBD1 matches at 9 bases. The CDR3 is 14 amino acids. In germline, CDR1 is SEHNR, CDR2 FQNEAQ (reference sequence). With V trimmed by 5 bases and J by 4 bases, 5 bases remained unmatched. The CDR3 is CASSPGTGRETQYF. The CDR3 region has the DNA TGTGCCAGCAGCCCCGGGACAGGGCGAGAGACCCAGTACTTC.

The genes are TRBV6-6 and TRBJ2-1; D uncertain. Trimming cost V 6 bases and J 4 bases, with 10 bases left between them. This CDR3 region has 13 residues. The V gene's germline CDR1 is MNHNY and CDR2 SVGAGI (reference sequence). The CDR3 protein is CASSRGEYNEQFF. CDR3 in DNA: TGTGCCAGCAGCCGCGGAGAGTACAATGAGCAGTTCTTC.

Regarding this clone: The same CDR3 can be traced to other DNA sequences in this sample. The chain has TRBV7-9 and TRBJ2-7; 7 positions agree with TRBD1. Germline values: CDR1 SEHNR, CDR2 FQNEAQ (reference sequence). The CDR3 sequence is 17 residues long. The junction had 9 bases not matched to a gene; V was cut back by 1 base and J by 0 bases. CDR3 sequence: CASSLGQQGPSSYEQYF. The DNA for the CDR3 is TGTGCCAGCAGCTTAGGTCAACAGGGGCCTAGCTCCTACGAGCAGTACTTC.

V and J are TRBV5-1 and TRBJ2-2, with 12 bases fitting TRBD2. This CDR3 spans 16 amino acids. V lost 1 base, J lost 3 bases, and 1 base stayed unmatched. Germline CDR1 and CDR2: SGHRS and YFSETQ. CDR3 sequence reads: CASSLRLAGDTGELFF. The CDR3 coding sequence is TGCGCCAGCAGCTTGCGACTAGCGGGAGACACCGGGGAGCTGTTTTTT. Together with reference TRBV5-1 and TRBJ2-2, the CDR3 gives the full variable domain: KAGVTQTPRYLIKTRGQQVTLSCSPISGHRSVSWYQQTPGQGLQFLFEYFSETQRNKGNFPGRFSGRQFSNSRSEMNVSTLELGDSALYLCASSLRLAGDTGELFFGEGSRLTVL.

The chain links TRBV28 to TRBJ2-7; unclear D gene. The V end was cut by 2 bases, the J end by 3 bases, with 5 bases between. There are 12 residues in the CDR3. CDR1 MDHEN and CDR2 SYDVKM come from the germline V gene. CDR3 nucleotides: TGTGCCAGCAGTTTACAGTACTACGAGCAGTACTTC. Translation: CASSLQYYEQYF.

This clone turned up a few times. This chain joins TRBV4-3 and TRBJ1-1; D remains unclear. CDR1 is LGHNA, CDR2 YSLEER, per germline. The CDR3 runs 13 residues. The V end lost 0 bases, the J end lost 8 bases, and 10 bases lay between the germline ends. Written as DNA, the CDR3 is TGCGCCAGCAGCCAAGATCATCCAGGCGAAGCTTTCTTT. It specifies CASSQDHPGEAFF.

The rearrangement links TRBV2 to TRBJ2-7, with D possibly matching TRBD1 (6 bases). The CDR3 sequence is 15 residues long. Germline values: CDR1 SNHLY, CDR2 FYNNEI. Trimming pared 0 bases from V and 6 bases from J, leaving 15 bases between. In DNA form, the CDR3 reads TGTGCCAGCAGTGAAGCGCACAGGGTGTGGCGCGAGCAGTACTTC. The encoded protein is CASSEAHRVWREQYF.

The gene calls are TRBV5-6 and TRBJ2-1; 10 bases align to TRBD2. CDR3 length: 15 residues. The V segment lost 0 bases and the J segment 7 bases; nucleotides outside the gene matches: 4. CDR1 SGHDT and CDR2 YYEEEE come from the germline V gene. The CDR3, as DNA: TGTGCCAGCAGCTTGGTGGCTAGCGGGAGTAATGAGCAGTTCTTC. This sequence encodes CASSLVASGSNEQFF.

The CDR3 DNA reads TGTGCCAGCAGTTTATCCCTGACTGCTGAGCAGTTCTTC. The encoded protein is CASSLSLTAEQFF. This sequence joins TRBV28 and TRBJ2-1; D not resolved. Germline V gives CDR1 MDHEN, CDR2 SYDVKM. The CDR3 length is 13 residues. Trimming took 1 base from V and 9 from J, leaving 10 bases between them.

The count of this clone is one. The chain carries TRBV18 and TRBJ2-4; 8 bases match TRBD2. Trimming at V came to 6 bases and at J to 11 bases, leaving 12 bases not matched to a gene. There are 14 residues in the CDR3. Germline V gene data show CDR1 as KGHSH and CDR2 as LQKENI. Here the CDR3 reads CASSLTSETPFQYF. The CDR3 DNA reads as TGTGCCAGCTCGTTGACTAGCGAGACTCCCTTTCAGTACTTC.

The V gene is TRBV7-9, the J gene TRBJ2-7; 12 positions match TRBD2. The J segment lost 2 bases and the V segment lost 7 bases, leaving 9 bases of the junction unmatched. Germline V CDR1 and CDR2: SEHNR, FQNEAQ (reference sequence). The CDR3 is 16 residues long. The CDR3 region is CASIQLAGGRPYEQYF. CDR3 nucleotides: TGTGCCAGCATCCAACTAGCGGGGGGACGCCCCTACGAGCAGTACTTC.

The chain has TRBV27 and TRBJ2-7; 7 nucleotides line up with TRBD1. This CDR3 comprises 15 residues. Per germline, CDR1 MNHEY and CDR2 SMNVEV (reference sequence). Losses at the gene ends were 5 bases for V and 1 base for J; bases not matched to a gene: 8. CDR3 sequence: CASSGPGQISYEQYF. The CDR3 DNA sequence: TGTGCCAGCAGTGGGCCGGGACAGATTTCCTACGAGCAGTACTTC.

This clone was seen a few times. V is TRBV18 and J is TRBJ2-5, with D maybe TRBD2 (6 bases). The CDR3 is 15 residues long. Germline loops: CDR1 KGHSH, CDR2 LQKENI. The V end lost 4 bases, the J end lost 5 bases, and 17 bases lay between the germline ends. CDR3 DNA: TGTGCCAGCTCACTGGTAGGGCTAGCGCGGGAGACCCAGTACTTC. This encodes CASSLVGLARETQYF.

This chain joins TRBV28 and TRBJ2-5, with D possibly TRBD2 on 6 matching bases. The CDR3 totals 14 residues. V lost 3 bases and J 4 bases, leaving 12 bases between the germline ends. Germline V lookup: CDR1 MDHEN, CDR2 SYDVKM. The CDR3 loop reads CASSFGQGGETQYF. CDR3 in DNA: TGTGCCAGCAGTTTTGGGCAGGGAGGAGAGACCCAGTACTTC. The full variable domain, in which reference TRBV28 and TRBJ2-5 provide the parts outside the CDR3, is DVKVTQSSRYLVKRTGEKVFLECVQDMDHENMFWYRQDPGLGLRLIYFSYDVKMKEKGDIPEGYSVSREKKERFSLILESASTNQTSMYLCASSFGQGGETQYFGPGTRLLVL.

The sample holds one count of this clone. The rearrangement links TRBV19 to TRBJ2-5, with TRBD2 as a possible D gene (6 bases). V was pared by 9 bases and J by 4 bases, with 18 bases between. The CDR3 is made up of 14 amino acids. CDR1 LNHDA and CDR2 SQIVND come from the germline V gene (reference sequence). CDR3 nucleotide sequence: TGTGCCAGCAAACCAGGACTAATGGGAGAGACCCAGTACTTC. Translating it yields CASKPGLMGETQYF.

The genes are TRBV18 and TRBJ1-5; weak D call: TRBD1 (5 bases). The CDR3 runs to 15 residues. Germline CDR1 and CDR2: KGHSH and LQKENI. V lost 3 bases and J 3 bases, leaving 12 bases between the germline ends. In DNA form, the CDR3 reads TGTGCCAGCTCACCCCAACAGGAAATCAATCAGCCCCAGCATTTT. Residues: CASSPQQEINQPQHF.

This clone was seen a handful of times. The chain uses TRBV6-5 and TRBJ1-3; the match to TRBD1 covers 7 bases. Germline-derived CDR1 and CDR2 are MNHEY and SVGAGI. This CDR3 has 15 residues. Germline trimming cut 8 bases from V and 0 bases from J; bases unmatched to any gene: 7. CDR3 sequence reads: CASGRQGNSGNTIYF. The CDR3 bases are TGTGCCAGCGGACGACAGGGCAACTCTGGAAACACCATATATTTT.

This clone has just one count. The gene calls are TRBV5-1 and TRBJ2-2; no definite D call. The V end was cut by 3 bases, the J end by 2 bases, with 11 bases between. The V gene's germline CDR1 is SGHRS and CDR2 YFSETQ. This CDR3 has 15 residues. As DNA, the CDR3 is TGCGCCAGCAGCTCGGCTCTAGATAACACCGGGGAGCTGTTTTTT. This sequence encodes CASSSALDNTGELFF.

The rearrangement joins TRBV9 to TRBJ2-2, with TRBD2 as a possible D gene (6 bases). The V gene's germline CDR1 is SGDLS and CDR2 YYNGEE. The V end was cut by 5 bases, the J end by 1 base, with 12 bases between. The CDR3 is 15 residues long. DNA for the CDR3: TGTGCCAGCAGTGGTTTTAGCGGGAACACCGGGGAGCTGTTTTTT. Encoded protein: CASSGFSGNTGELFF.

The gene calls are TRBV25-1 and TRBJ2-7; 8 bases line up with TRBD1. This CDR3 spans 14 amino acids. J gave up 2 bases and V 6 bases, and 6 bases lay outside the gene matches. The germline V gene has CDR1 MGHDK and CDR2 SYGVNS. CDR3 sequence reads: CASRATGVPYEQYF. DNA for the CDR3: TGTGCCAGCAGGGCGACAGGGGTACCCTACGAGCAGTACTTC.

The genes are TRBV5-1 and TRBJ2-1, with D tentatively TRBD1 (6 bases). Germline V gene sequence: CDR1 SGHRS, CDR2 YFSETQ. Trimming took 0 bases from V and 8 from J, leaving 12 bases between them. The CDR3 is made up of 14 amino acids. The CDR3 spells CASSLGDTTDEQFF. DNA for the CDR3: TGCGCCAGCAGCTTGGGGGACACCACGGATGAGCAGTTCTTC.

The V and J genes are TRBV27 and TRBJ2-1, with a tentative D call TRBD2 (5 bases). Germline V lookup: CDR1 MNHEY, CDR2 SMNVEV (reference sequence). The CDR3 has 18 residues. The V end lost 2 bases, the J end lost 0 bases, and 17 bases lay between the germline ends. The CDR3: CASSLTGLIRSSYNEQFF. The CDR3 DNA follows: TGTGCCAGCAGTTTAACCGGACTGATCAGGAGCTCCTACAATGAGCAGTTCTTC.

This clone was seen a few times. The rearrangement links TRBV7-2 to TRBJ2-7, with 7 nucleotides matching TRBD2. The CDR3 has 14 residues. V lost 3 bases to trimming and J lost 0 bases; unmatched junction nucleotides: 2. The germline CDR1 and CDR2 sequences are SGHTA and FQGNSA. The CDR3 DNA is TGTGCCAGCAGCTTCGGCGGGAGCTCCTACGAGCAGTACTTC. Encoded protein: CASSFGGSSYEQYF.

The V call is TRBV9, the J call TRBJ2-7; tentative D call: TRBD2 (5 bases). CDR1 is SGDLS and CDR2 is YYNGEE in the germline V gene. V lost 2 bases and J lost 3, with 15 bases in between. This CDR3 has 15 amino acids. CDR3 sequence: CASSVGVRDLYEQYF. The CDR3 region has the DNA TGTGCCAGCAGCGTCGGAGTGAGGGATCTCTACGAGCAGTACTTC.

The chain couples TRBV29-1 to TRBJ2-1; the D is unclear. The V and J ends lost 4 bases and 0 bases respectively, with 4 bases between them. The CDR3 length is 12 residues. In germline, CDR1 is SQVTM, CDR2 ANQGSEA. CDR3 in amino acids: CSVASSYNEQFF. Written as DNA, the CDR3 is TGCAGCGTTGCCAGCTCCTACAATGAGCAGTTCTTC.